This TCR beta chain was sequenced for a study of neurological immune-mediated disorders. V lost 6 bases and J 2 bases, leaving 20 bases between the germline ends. The CDR3 runs to 18 residues. Overall study findings and caveats: There were no CDR3 amino acid sequences shared by expanded clones across subjects, a result suggesting private repertoires in all groups.

Maryland, USA blood bank volunteers served as healthy controls. Unsorted libraries were generated from 2 million PBMCs. These cells had been stored in RNAlater at -80 C. This clonotype was detected ten times or more. The antigen is unknown. The cDNA was produced through 5'RACE with 10-nucleotide random UMIs. Using its own MiXCR run on the 5' RACE reads, TCRdb lists one record per CDR3 protein. The data contain roughly 76,000 distinct CDR3 sequences, over 12% of them seen just once; the ten biggest clones take up 6.5% to 8%. Input material: PBMCs. This chain uses TRBV12-3 or TRBV12-4 with TRBJ2-6; possibly TRBD1 or TRBD2 for D (5 bases each). The sequence was collected from a woman in her 50s in good health. The CDR3 sequence is CASSFRTGTVTGANVLTF. CDR3 in DNA: TGTGCCAGCAGCTTTAGAACCGGGACGGTGACTGGGGCCAACGTCCTGACTTTC.